Reported below is one T cell receptor beta chain. Antigen unknown. The method was immunoSEQ multiplex PCR; TCRdb's version includes in-frame clones alone and lacks a portion of them. The sample lists over 1.4 million clones, approximately 96% occurring once. The sample originates from a study of shared clonotypes between healthy human individuals. Study-wide findings and caveats: Non-shared clonotypes showed lower generation probabilities than clonotypes common to all four donors. Having only a few donors restricted how much genetic and exposure-history diversity was captured. Depth of sequencing was expected to influence donor clonotype sharing. Despite large depth, sorted-subset datasets appeared incompletely sequenced.

V was shortened by 8 bases and J by 9 bases, with 17 bases between the two germline ends. Germline V gene lookup returns CDR1 MNHEY and CDR2 SMNVEV (reference sequence). CDR3 length equals 13 residues. J is TRBJ1-5 and V is TRBV27, with a weak D call TRBD1 (6 bases). Sequencing was done on a sample of naive CD4+ T cells sorted from blood. This sample's subset: CD45RA+ positively selected. This receptor was identified in a man younger than 40 in good health. CDR3 protein: CASAVQGRGPQHF. The CDR3 DNA reads TGTGCCAGCGCGGTACAGGGTCGCGGGCCCCAGCATTTT.